This TCR beta chain is drawn from a study of Ad26.COV2.S vaccination and SARS-CoV-2 variants (TCRdb year 2021). At the level of the whole study: Vaccine-arm donors came from COV1001, a multicentre, randomized, double-blind, placebo-controlled phase I-IIa trial of Ad26.COV2.S in healthy adults. The TCR-sequenced set comprised approximately 30 samples: some 19 Ad26.COV2.S vaccine recipients, 5 placebo recipients and 8 SARS-CoV-2 convalescent individuals. Participants in the trial were split at random into five groups of five each, receiving low-dose or high-dose Ad26.COV2.S once or twice, or else placebo on both occasions. Ad26.COV2.S was given intramuscularly at 5x10^10 or 1x10^11 viral particles, as a single shot or as two shots 56 days apart. The specificity and breadth of SARS-CoV-2-reactive T cell receptors after Ad26.COV2.S vaccination were assessed by TCRbeta repertoire sequencing. Investigators did not know the trial group allocation while performing experiments and assessing outcomes. Broader findings and caveats from the paper: The authors noted that total T cell responses may have been underestimated by the TCR breadth and depth analyses. After vaccination, substantial breadth of spike-specific CD8+ and CD4+ T cell responses was reported. Compared with placebo recipients, Ad26.COV2.S recipients showed higher spike-specific TCR breadth (P = 0.0014). Comparing responses between vaccine doses or regimens was not something the study was powered to do. Vaccine and placebo recipients had comparable non-spike TCR breadth, which fits with the vaccine containing only spike.

About this clone itself: The clone's antigen remains unknown. Within one base of it there is no much larger clone, and no base qualities were kept.

TCRbeta CDR3 regions were sequenced with the immunoSEQ Assay. After extraction, genomic DNA underwent amplification by bias-controlled multiplex PCR, followed by high-throughput sequencing. As for the original processing: To quantify the absolute abundance of each unique TCRbeta CDR3 region, sequences were collapsed and filtered. T cell fraction was estimated by normalization of TCRbeta template counts to usable DNA, with usable DNA being measured through amplification of reference genes present in all nucleated cells. Repertoire TCRs were annotated as SARS-CoV-2-specific when V gene, CDR3 amino acid sequence and J gene were exactly matched to a known reactive TCR set. The reference SARS-CoV-2 TCR set was obtained from MIRA and was filtered for enrichment in COVID-19-positive ImmuneCODE repertoires, whereby public or cross-reactive TCRs were removed. Drawing on the MIRA antigens, annotated TCRs were analysed further at the level of specific ORF or position within ORF. Breadth was defined as annotated unique rearrangements over total unique productive rearrangements; depth was the summed frequency of those rearrangements. Two-sided Wilcoxon rank-sum tests were used to compare TCR breadth between groups. The table was pulled from immuneACCESS by TCRdb, which kept in-frame rearrangements only. Such tables lose some clones; where checked, under half of the loss comes from unresolved V genes, and the rest has no known cause. That table furnishes V, J and clone size, whereas the DNA furnished D and trimming. For this sample the table gives some 370,000 clones, of which 83% were detected only once. Of the sample, almost 7.5% is held by the ten largest clones.

The CDR3 covers 14 residues, taking in both the cysteine and the phenylalanine. This entry keeps only the CDR3 DNA: 42 bases, framed from base 1. From the germline V gene, CDR1 is MNHEY and CDR2 is SVGAGI. After removal of 8 bases from V and 7 bases from J, the junction retains 11 bases not matched to a gene. Taken with the paper, the label for treatment or condition translates to: some 20 received Ad26.COV2.S at low or high dose, single or two shots; 5 received placebo; per-sample allocation not given. For vaccine and placebo recipients, repertoires were sequenced using samples collected on day 63 after the first injection. Cohort 1b enrolled 25 to 30 adults aged 18-55 years at a single site in Boston, USA, between 29 July and 7 August 2020. Ad26.COV2.S consisted of a replication-incompetent adenovirus type 26 vector by which a prefusion-stabilized SARS-CoV-2 spike protein from the original Wuhan strain was expressed.

The TCR was taken from a person between 18 and 65 years old who received the Ad26.COV2.S COVID-19 vaccine or a placebo. The sequence joins TRBV6-5 to TRBJ2-1, with TRBD2 identical over 7 junction bases. The source material was peripheral blood, sampled in a trial of Ad26.COV2.S vaccine versus placebo. The CDR3 protein: CASRPGGARNEQFF. The nucleotide sequence reads TGTGCCAGCCGTCCGGGGGGAGCCCGAAATGAGCAGTTCTTC.